Listed below are T cell receptor beta chains from one sample, sequenced in a study of shared clonotypes between healthy human individuals. The table came from immunoSEQ multiplex PCR; TCRdb's copy has only in-frame clones and leaves some out. The sample shows 1.5 million to 2.5 million clones, about 95% of them seen only once. The material sequenced was naive CD8+ T cells sorted from blood. These receptors all stem from a man aged 18 to 29 in good health. CDR3s include the opening cysteine and the closing phenylalanine or tryptophan. A D gene is named only where the DNA matches it firmly. Size tells how often a clone was seen (once, few, many) or the class of an expanded clone, and some rows leave it out.

D gene,clone size,V gene,J gene,CDR3 protein,CDR3 DNA
TRBD1,.,TRBV6-5,TRBJ2-7,CASSHRDRPYEQYF,TGTGCCAGCAGTCACCGGGACAGGCCCTACGAGCAGTACTTC
.,.,TRBV5-6,TRBJ1-3,CASSFGSALSNTIYF,TGTGCCAGCAGCTTCGGGTCAGCCCTTTCAAACACCATATATTTT
.,.,TRBV27,TRBJ1-6,CASSLSLWQGDSPLHF,TGTGCCAGCAGTTTATCGCTCTGGCAGGGCGACTCACCCCTCCACTTT
.,.,TRBV28,TRBJ1-3,CASSIPGTGNTIYF,TGTGCCAGCAGTATCCCAGGAACTGGAAACACCATATATTTT
TRBD1,.,TRBV7-9,TRBJ1-2,CASSRTGGEGGYTF,TGTGCCAGCAGCCGGACAGGGGGCGAGGGTGGCTACACCTTC
.,.,TRBV21-1,TRBJ1-5,CASSSDLGENQPQHF,TGTGCCAGCAGCTCCGATCTAGGTGAAAATCAGCCCCAGCATTTT
.,.,TRBV19,TRBJ1-3,CASTQYRGNTIYF,TGTGCCAGTACGCAGTACAGGGGAAACACCATATATTTT
TRBD2,.,TRBV27,TRBJ2-1,CATGLAHSEQFF,TGTGCCACAGGACTAGCCCACAGTGAGCAGTTCTTC
.,.,TRBV4-1,TRBJ2-2,CASSQEWDTLNTGELFF,TGCGCCAGCAGCCAAGAATGGGACACTTTGAACACCGGGGAGCTGTTTTTT
.,.,TRBV15,TRBJ2-7,CATSFGSSYEQYF,TGTGCCACCAGCTTTGGCAGCTCCTACGAGCAGTACTTC
.,.,TRBV4-2,TRBJ2-2,CASSQSYNTGELFF,TGTGCCAGCAGCCAAAGTTACAACACCGGGGAGCTGTTTTTT
.,.,TRBV19,TRBJ1-1,CASLGDTEAFF,TGTGCCAGTTTGGGGGACACTGAAGCTTTCTTT
TRBD2,.,TRBV7-9,TRBJ2-3,CASSPEEVAGLDTQYF,TGTGCCAGCAGCCCCGAGGAGGTAGCGGGGCTAGATACGCAGTATTTT
TRBD2,.,TRBV27,TRBJ2-1,CASSLSGGRNEQFF,TGTGCCAGCAGTTTATCGGGAGGGAGGAATGAGCAGTTCTTC
.,.,TRBV13,TRBJ2-7,CASSLEGVSYEQYF,TGTGCCAGCAGCTTAGAGGGCGTCAGCTACGAGCAGTACTTC
.,.,TRBV5-1,TRBJ2-7,CASSLMTGALSYEQYF,TGCGCCAGCAGCCTAATGACTGGCGCCCTATCCTACGAGCAGTACTTC
TRBD2,.,TRBV4-1,TRBJ2-7,CASSLRTSGGLWEQYF,TGCGCCAGCAGCCTACGGACTAGCGGGGGACTATGGGAGCAGTACTTC
.,.,TRBV9,TRBJ2-7,CASSPPQGYEQYF,TGTGCCAGCAGCCCTCCCCAGGGTTACGAGCAGTACTTC
.,.,TRBV5-1,TRBJ2-7,CASSLEGSYEQYF,TGCGCCAGCAGCTTGGAGGGCTCCTACGAGCAGTACTTC
TRBD1,.,TRBV10-1,TRBJ1-1,CASSESTGLMNTEAFF,TGCGCCAGCAGTGAGTCGACAGGGTTGATGAACACTGAAGCTTTCTTT
.,.,TRBV7-2,TRBJ2-7,CASSDPWTATNYEQYF,TGTGCCAGCAGCGACCCCTGGACGGCGACGAACTACGAGCAGTACTTC
TRBD2,.,TRBV7-2,TRBJ2-7,CASSLGLAGARFHEQYF,TGTGCCAGCAGCCTAGGACTAGCGGGAGCAAGGTTCCACGAGCAGTACTTC
.,.,TRBV9,TRBJ2-7,CASRGWAGPEFSSYEQYF,TGTGCCAGCAGGGGTTGGGCAGGGCCGGAATTTAGTTCCTACGAGCAGTACTTC
.,.,TRBV4-1,TRBJ2-1,CASSYGYNEQFF,TGCGCCAGCAGCTACGGATACAATGAGCAGTTCTTC
.,.,TRBV11-2,TRBJ2-7,CASSLLPGLVSYEQYF,TGTGCCAGCAGCCTCCTGCCGGGACTTGTATCCTACGAGCAGTACTTC
.,.,TRBV30,TRBJ2-7,CAWSTTGGRGGEQYF,TGTGCCTGGAGTACCACAGGTGGCCGTGGGGGGGAGCAGTACTTC
.,.,TRBV4-1,TRBJ2-6,CASSQERTISGANVLTF,TGCGCCAGCAGCCAAGAAAGAACAATCTCTGGGGCCAACGTCCTGACTTTC
TRBD1,.,TRBV29-1,TRBJ1-2,CSVATGGYGYTF,TGCAGCGTTGCGACAGGGGGCTATGGCTACACCTTC
TRBD2,.,TRBV27,TRBJ2-7,CASMASFGAGDYEQYF,TGTGCCAGCATGGCCTCATTTGGAGCGGGAGATTACGAGCAGTACTTC
.,.,TRBV30,TRBJ2-5,CAWSSGEAGGETQYF,TGTGCCTGGAGTTCCGGCGAGGCGGGCGGGGAGACCCAGTACTTC
TRBD1,.,TRBV25-1,TRBJ2-5,CASSVGTGGRLETQYF,TGTGCCAGCAGTGTGGGGACAGGGGGACGACTAGAGACCCAGTACTTC
.,once,TRBV2,TRBJ2-2,CASTPDRANTGELFF,TGTGCCAGCACTCCGGACAGAGCGAACACCGGGGAGCTGTTTTTT
.,.,TRBV6-1,TRBJ2-7,CASSAGRYYEQYF,TGTGCCAGCAGTGCGGGGCGATACTACGAGCAGTACTTC
.,.,TRBV14,TRBJ1-2,CASSQDNYYGYTF,TGTGCCAGCAGCCAAGATAACTACTATGGCTACACCTTC
.,.,TRBV4-1,TRBJ1-4,CASSQYSPNRLTNEKLFF,TGCGCCAGCAGCCAATATAGCCCCAACAGGTTAACTAATGAAAAACTGTTTTTT
.,.,TRBV27,TRBJ1-1,CASSVVGGNTEAFF,TGTGCCAGCAGTGTAGTGGGGGGGAACACTGAAGCTTTCTTT
.,.,TRBV5-1,TRBJ1-4,CASSLVGAEKLFF,TGCGCCAGCAGCTTGGTTGGGGCCGAAAAACTGTTTTTT
.,.,TRBV29-1,TRBJ1-2,CSVDTGLPFYGYTF,TGCAGCGTTGACACAGGGCTTCCATTCTATGGCTACACCTTC
.,.,TRBV27,TRBJ2-2,CASSYQGNEELFF,TGTGCCAGCAGTTACCAGGGGAACGAGGAGCTGTTTTTT
.,.,TRBV7-2,TRBJ1-2,CASSLVSGYGYTF,TGTGCCAGCAGCTTAGTCTCAGGCTATGGCTACACCTTC
.,.,TRBV13,TRBJ2-5,CASSLRKPQETQYF,TGTGCCAGCAGCTTACGTAAACCTCAAGAGACCCAGTACTTC
.,.,TRBV6-5,TRBJ2-2,CASSTGSGELFF,TGTGCCAGCAGTACAGGGTCAGGGGAGCTGTTTTTT
.,.,TRBV11-3,TRBJ2-1,CASSLAGGLNNEQFF,TGTGCCAGCAGCTTGGCGGGTGGCTTAAACAATGAGCAGTTCTTC
TRBD1,once,TRBV4-3,TRBJ1-2,CASSPRDSNYGYTF,TGCGCCAGCAGCCCTAGGGACAGCAATTATGGCTACACCTTC
.,.,TRBV7-8,TRBJ1-5,CASSLDPGDSNQPQHF,TGTGCCAGCAGCTTAGACCCGGGAGATAGCAATCAGCCCCAGCATTTT
.,.,TRBV29-1,TRBJ2-5,CSEGVMGETQYF,TGCAGCGAAGGGGTAATGGGGGAGACCCAGTACTTC
.,.,TRBV5-6,TRBJ1-6,CASSSEAGYISPLHF,TGTGCCAGCAGCTCGGAGGCAGGGTACATTTCACCCCTCCACTTT
.,.,TRBV9,TRBJ2-3,CASSVSPLGSTDTQYF,TGTGCCAGCAGCGTATCCCCCCTGGGGAGCACAGATACGCAGTATTTT
.,once,TRBV13,TRBJ2-3,CASSSTLAEGGTDTQYF,TGTGCCAGCAGCTCCACGTTAGCGGAAGGGGGCACAGATACGCAGTATTTT
.,.,TRBV11-2,TRBJ2-2,CASSLYQAGELFF,TGTGCCAGCAGCTTATACCAGGCCGGGGAGCTGTTTTTT
.,.,TRBV25-1,TRBJ2-7,CASSERSPYEQYF,TGTGCCAGCAGTGAACGCAGCCCCTACGAGCAGTACTTC
.,.,TRBV27,TRBJ2-7,CASSLFPGATYEQYF,TGTGCCAGCAGTTTATTCCCAGGGGCGACCTACGAGCAGTACTTC
.,.,TRBV5-5,TRBJ2-7,CASSFGGSYEQYF,TGTGCCAGCAGCTTTGGAGGCTCCTACGAGCAGTACTTC